What follows describes a single T cell receptor beta chain. CDR1 SNHLY and CDR2 FYNNEI come from the germline V gene. The CDR3 length is 16 residues. Losses at the gene ends were 2 bases for V and 7 bases for J; bases not matched to a gene: 9. This entry belongs to a study of cytomegalovirus exposure and HLA in healthy donors. PCR amplification relied on 60 Vbeta primers (plus 13 Jbeta primers). Here immunoSEQ multiplex PCR was the method, and the copy in TCRdb shows in-frame clones only, minus some. The sample carries 150,000 to 200,000 clones, around 73% recorded once. The sample was PBMCs. The chain has TRBV2 and TRBJ2-1; 9 nucleotides line up with TRBD2. This clonotype originated in a man aged 60-69 years in good health and CMV-seronegative. The chain's CDR3 is CASSEWGGRALNEQFF. For the CDR3, the DNA is TGTGCCAGCAGTGAATGGGGCGGGAGGGCCCTGAATGAGCAGTTCTTC.